This passage covers 22 T cell receptor beta chains from one sample sequenced in a study of blood T cell repertoires in COVID-19. The method was immunoSEQ multiplex PCR; TCRdb's version includes in-frame clones alone and lacks a portion of them. The sample yields tens of thousands of clones, 82% seen once. Sequenced: peripheral blood. The receptors come from a woman aged 60 to 75 with acute or convalescent COVID-19.

The chain couples TRBV9 to TRBJ2-7, with D possibly TRBD1 on 6 matching bases. V lost 0 bases to trimming and J lost 2 bases, with 12 bases between them. The germline CDR1 and CDR2 sequences are SGDLS and YYNGEE. This CDR3 is 15 amino acids long. CDR3 sequence reads: CASSVEGQKTYEQYF. The CDR3 region has the DNA TGTGCCAGCAGCGTAGAAGGACAGAAGACCTACGAGCAGTACTTC.

This chain connects TRBV30 to TRBJ2-7; a weak D match, TRBD2 (5 bases). The V gene's germline CDR1 is GTSNPN and CDR2 SVGIG (reference sequence). Deletions cut 2 bases from V and 0 bases from J, with 17 bases between. This CDR3 has 16 amino acids. CDR3 protein: CAWSRGRAELSYEQYF. CDR3 bases: TGTGCCTGGAGTAGAGGGCGGGCGGAACTCTCCTACGAGCAGTACTTC.

The chain uses TRBV27 and TRBJ1-5, with 8 nucleotides matching TRBD1. Looked up from germline, CDR1 is MNHEY and CDR2 is SMNVEV (reference sequence). CDR3 size: 15 residues. Germline trimming cut 6 bases from V and 2 bases from J; bases unmatched to any gene: 6. In nucleotides, the CDR3 is TGTGCCAGCAGGGCCGACAGGGGTGGCAATCAGCCCCAGCATTTT. Protein product: CASRADRGGNQPQHF.

The J gene is TRBJ2-7, the V gene TRBV7-2, with D tentatively TRBD1 (6 bases). CDR1 and CDR2 from the germline V gene are SGHTA and FQGNSA. This CDR3 has 16 amino acids. The V and J ends lost 7 bases and 6 bases respectively, with 25 bases between them. The CDR3 loop is CASTENSGHLGGEQYF. CDR3 sequence (DNA): TGTGCCAGCACGGAAAACTCCGGACACCTAGGGGGCGAGCAGTACTTC.

The J gene is TRBJ2-5, the V gene TRBV28, with 9 nucleotides matching TRBD2. CDR1 is MDHEN, CDR2 SYDVKM, per germline. The junction had 11 bases not matched to a gene; V was cut back by 6 bases and J by 9 bases. CDR3 size: 14 residues. For the CDR3, the DNA is TGTGCCAGCAGGGTAGCGGGGGCACGCGAGGCCCAGTACTTC. This codes for CASRVAGAREAQYF.

This clone was counted a single time. The gene calls are TRBV27 and TRBJ1-4, with TRBD1 identical over 8 bases. Per germline, CDR1 MNHEY and CDR2 SMNVEV (reference sequence). The CDR3 runs to 16 residues. V lost 6 bases and J lost 4; bases outside the gene matches: 10. CDR3 DNA sequence: TGTGCCAGCAGGGGGGGGACAGGCCGATTTAATGAAAAACTGTTTTTT. Amino acids: CASRGGTGRFNEKLFF.

This clone occurred many times. V usage is TRBV6-5 and J usage is TRBJ2-5, with a possible D match to TRBD2 (6 bases). Germline V gene lookup returns CDR1 MNHEY and CDR2 SVGAGI. V lost 0 bases to trimming and J lost 5 bases, with 16 bases between them. The CDR3 runs 16 residues. DNA of the CDR3: TGTGCCAGCAGTTACTCTCCCGGGGACTCCGGGGAGACCCAGTACTTC. Translating gives CASSYSPGDSGETQYF.

This clone showed up just once. V is TRBV7-9 and J is TRBJ2-3, with 8 positions matching TRBD2. V shed 1 base and J 5 bases; nucleotides not matched to a gene: 14. The germline CDR1 and CDR2 sequences are SEHNR and FQNEAQ (reference sequence). This CDR3 comprises 18 residues. DNA for the CDR3: TGTGCCAGCAGCTTAGGGGGTCCTCGCGGGAGGATGATAGATACGCAGTATTTT. Its protein product is CASSLGGPRGRMIDTQYF.

The rearrangement links TRBV30 to TRBJ2-7; unclear D gene. Germline-derived CDR1 and CDR2 are GTSNPN and SVGIG (reference sequence). The CDR3 is 14 residues long. Trimming cost V 3 bases and J 3 bases, with 15 bases left between them. The CDR3 DNA reads as TGTGCCTGGAGACATCACCCCTCAGTCTACGAGCAGTACTTC. Translated, it gives CAWRHHPSVYEQYF.

This chain uses TRBV19 with TRBJ1-6; 8 positions agree with TRBD1. V was clipped by 6 bases and J by 7 bases; unmatched bases: 5. Germline-derived CDR1 and CDR2 are LNHDA and SQIVND (reference sequence). The length of the CDR3 is 14 residues. DNA for the CDR3: TGTGCCAGTAGGCAGGGGGCTGGAAATTCACCCCTCCACTTT. It encodes CASRQGAGNSPLHF. The entire variable domain, with the rest obtained from reference TRBV19 and TRBJ1-6, is as follows: DGGITQSPKYLFRKEGQNVTLSCEQNLNHDAMYWYRQDPGQGLRLIYYSQIVNDFQKGDIAEGYSVSREKKESFPLTVTSAQKNPTAFYLCASRQGAGNSPLHFGNGTRLTVT.

The V and J genes are TRBV5-1 and TRBJ2-3, with 9 bases that match TRBD2. The V segment lost 4 bases and the J segment 0 bases; nucleotides outside the gene matches: 9. CDR3 length: 17 amino acids. The germline gives CDR1 SGHRS, CDR2 YFSETQ. The chain's CDR3 is CASSPSSGEVSTDTQYF. The DNA for the CDR3 is TGCGCCAGCAGCCCATCTAGCGGGGAGGTTAGCACAGATACGCAGTATTTT.

This clone came up once. V is TRBV20-1 and J is TRBJ2-7; TRBD2 agrees at 10 bases. The CDR3 is 14 residues long. CDR1 DFQATT and CDR2 SNEGSKA come from the germline V gene (reference sequence). The V segment lost 3 bases and the J segment 4 bases; nucleotides outside the gene matches: 6. The CDR3: CSASLAGVRYEQYF. CDR3 DNA: TGCAGTGCTAGTCTAGCGGGAGTTAGGTACGAGCAGTACTTC.

This chain uses TRBV29-1 with TRBJ2-1; 16 bases match TRBD2. The germline V gene encodes CDR1 SQVTM and CDR2 ANQGSEA. The J segment lost 5 bases and the V segment lost 2 bases, leaving 6 bases of the junction unmatched. The CDR3 is 17 amino acids. In DNA, the CDR3 is TGCAGCGTTGAACGGGGACTAGCGGGAGGGAACAACAATGAGCAGTTCTTC. Its protein is CSVERGLAGGNNNEQFF.

The chain uses TRBV6-5 and TRBJ1-6; possibly TRBD1 for D (5 bases). Trimming cost V 4 bases and J 8 bases, with 12 bases left between them. Germline CDR1 is MNHEY and CDR2 is SVGAGI. This CDR3 contains 14 residues. The CDR3 DNA follows: TGTGCCAGCAGTTTAAGGCGGGACCATTCACCCCTCCACTTT. This gives the protein CASSLRRDHSPLHF.

This rearrangement joins TRBV19 to TRBJ2-1; D may be TRBD2 (7 bases). Germline V CDR1 and CDR2: LNHDA, SQIVND (reference sequence). V was pared by 3 bases and J by 5 bases, with 17 bases between. The CDR3 runs 16 residues. CDR3 sequence reads: CASSMMGAGAHNEQFF. CDR3 in DNA: TGTGCCAGTAGTATGATGGGGGCGGGGGCACACAATGAGCAGTTCTTC.

This rearrangement joins TRBV28 to TRBJ1-2; TRBD1 might be the D (6 bases). Trimming took 6 bases from V and 0 from J, leaving 17 bases between them. CDR3 length: 16 residues. Germline assignment: CDR1 MDHEN and CDR2 SYDVKM. For the CDR3, the DNA is TGTGCCAGCAGGACTTTTGGACAGCCTACTAACTATGGCTACACCTTC. Protein sequence: CASRTFGQPTNYGYTF.

The chain employs TRBV7-3 and TRBJ2-5; 8 positions agree with TRBD1. Germline CDR1 and CDR2: SGHTA and FQGTGA. The CDR3 spans 14 residues. J was trimmed by 5 bases and V by 2 bases; bases with no gene match: 4. CDR3 region: CASSLQGAPETQYF. CDR3 bases: TGTGCCAGCAGCTTACAGGGGGCCCCGGAGACCCAGTACTTC.

The CDR3 here is CASSTRRGNNSPLHF. The CDR3 DNA follows: TGTGCCAGCAGCACTCGCAGGGGTAACAATTCACCCCTCCACTTT. V gene TRBV7-2 combines with J gene TRBJ1-6; a possible D gene is TRBD1 (6 bases). This CDR3 is built from 15 residues. CDR1 and CDR2 from the germline V gene are SGHTA and FQGNSA. The V gene lost 5 bases and the J gene lost 7 bases, with 15 bases spanning the gap.

The chain uses TRBV14 and TRBJ2-1; a possible D gene is TRBD1 (6 bases). The CDR3 contains 14 residues. Trimming shortened V by 1 base and J by 8 bases, and 12 bases separated the two germline ends. Germline assignment: CDR1 SGHDN and CDR2 FVKESK. The CDR3 loop is CASSQGKGVYEQFF. In DNA, the CDR3 is TGTGCCAGCAGCCAAGGGAAGGGGGTCTATGAGCAGTTCTTC.

This sequence joins TRBV24-1 and TRBJ2-7; TRBD2 matches 9 bases. There are 15 residues in the CDR3. Germline CDR1 is KGHDR and CDR2 is SFDVKD. Losses at the gene ends were 9 bases for V and 4 bases for J; bases not matched to a gene: 12. The CDR3 spells CATPLEREAVYEQYF. CDR3 in DNA: TGTGCCACCCCTCTCGAGCGGGAGGCGGTGTACGAGCAGTACTTC.

This rearrangement joins TRBV29-1 to TRBJ2-5; possible D gene TRBD1, 5 bases. CDR1 is SQVTM, CDR2 ANQGSEA, per germline. Between the trimmed V and J ends, which lost 7 bases and 3 bases, there was a span of 9 bases. The CDR3 is 11 amino acids. CDR3 sequence (DNA): TGCAGCGGTGACAGTGAAGAGACCCAGTACTTC. Protein sequence: CSGDSEETQYF.

This chain joins TRBV6-5 and TRBJ1-2, with 8 bases that match TRBD1. The CDR3 is 14 amino acids. In germline, CDR1 is MNHEY, CDR2 SVGAGI. Unmatched junction bases numbered 16, after V lost 10 bases and J lost 9 bases. For the CDR3, the DNA is TGTGCCACTTTCCGCTCGGGACAGGTTAGACGCTACACCTTC. Translating gives CATFRSGQVRRYTF.